Reported below is one T cell receptor (beta chain). The antigen is not known. This sample was taken from a study of T-cell memory formation after mild COVID-19. Overall study findings and caveats: Memory cells collected pre-infection included some clones that later responded, suggesting cross-reactive memory joined. The main location of contracting CD4+ clones was CM and EM, and that of contracting CD8+ clones was EMRA.

Trimming cost V 3 bases and J 11 bases, with 19 bases left between them. The germline CDR1 and CDR2 sequences are SEHNR and FQNEAQ (reference sequence). The CDR3 extends over 14 amino acids. TCRdb passed the 5' RACE reads through MiXCR, listing each CDR3 protein once. The sample has about 600,000 distinct CDR3 sequences; less than 25% are singletons. The TCR originated in an adult woman who had mild COVID-19 (a few samples of this study predate the infection). Cell type and time point are not known. The chain employs TRBV7-9 and TRBJ1-1; TRBD1 is a possible D gene (5 bases). The specimen was PBMCs or a T cell subset sorted from them (not recorded which). The CDR3 protein is CASSLDTSAVEAFF. The CDR3 DNA is TGTGCCAGCAGCTTGGACACTTCCGCGGTTGAGGCTTTCTTT.